This entry lists 11 T cell receptor beta chains sequenced from one sample in a study of T cell responses to AZD1222 COVID-19 vaccine. TCRdb's copy holds only in-frame clones and misses some; the assay was immunoSEQ multiplex PCR. The table records fewer than 120,000 clones, 88% of them present only once. The specimen was peripheral blood, collected on day 0 of AZD1222 vaccination. The source is an adult in good health.

The genes are TRBV19 and TRBJ1-1; D ambiguous. The V gene's germline CDR1 is LNHDA and CDR2 SQIVND (reference sequence). The CDR3 runs to 12 residues. The V end was cut by 7 bases, the J end by 1 base, with 7 bases between. DNA of the CDR3: TGTGCCAGTAATAACAAGAACACTGAAGCTTTCTTT. This encodes CASNNKNTEAFF.

The V call is TRBV30, the J call TRBJ1-3; D gene ambiguous. This CDR3 is 11 amino acids long. V was trimmed by 3 bases and J by 8 bases, leaving 8 bases between them. Germline V gene sequence: CDR1 GTSNPN, CDR2 SVGIG (reference sequence). The CDR3: CAWSPMDTIYF. The CDR3 DNA follows: TGTGCCTGGAGCCCCATGGACACCATATATTTT. The entire variable domain, with the rest obtained from reference TRBV30 and TRBJ1-3, is as follows: SQTIHQWPATLVQPVGSPLSLECTVEGTSNPNLYWYRQAAGRGLQLLFYSVGIGQISSEVPQNLSASRPQDRQFILSSKKLLLSDSGFYLCAWSPMDTIYFGEGSWLTVV.

The V call is TRBV11-2, the J call TRBJ2-1; a possible D gene is TRBD1 (6 bases). The V and J ends lost 4 bases and 6 bases respectively, with 16 bases between them. From germline, CDR1 is SGHAT and CDR2 FQNNGV. CDR3 length: 15 residues. DNA for the CDR3: TGTGCCAGCAGCTCCTCCCCAATCAGGGGCAATGAGCAGTTCTTC. Translating it yields CASSSSPIRGNEQFF.

The chain recombines TRBV3-1 (or the pseudogene TRBV3-2) with TRBJ2-1, with TRBD2 matching over 11 bases. CDR1 and CDR2 from the germline V gene are LGHDT and YNNKEL (reference sequence). The CDR3 totals 16 residues. The V gene end was trimmed by 5 bases and the J gene end by 6 bases; junction bases not matched to a gene: 9. The CDR3 DNA is TGTGCCAGCAGCTTTGAAAGTAGCGGGAGGGCCAATGAGCAGTTCTTC. Translating it yields CASSFESSGRANEQFF.

The chain combines TRBV4-1 with TRBJ1-2; D uncertain. The CDR3 runs 16 residues. V gave up 2 bases and J gave up 6 bases, with 19 bases separating them. In germline, CDR1 is MGHRA, CDR2 YSYEKL. CDR3 DNA sequence: TGCGCCAGCAGCCAATCCGAGGTGGAGGGAAGTAATGGCTACACCTTC. It is translated as CASSQSEVEGSNGYTF.

This clone has only one observation. The gene calls are TRBV19 and TRBJ1-2; TRBD1 aligns across 10 bases. CDR1 and CDR2 (germline): LNHDA, SQIVND (reference sequence). Trimming cost V 5 bases and J 2 bases; bases outside gene matches: 2. CDR3 length: 14 residues. CDR3 loop: CASSRDRGNYGYTF. CDR3 coding DNA: TGTGCCAGTAGTCGGGACAGGGGAAACTATGGCTACACCTTC.

The V and J genes are TRBV14 and TRBJ1-2; D not certain. V gave up 0 bases and J gave up 3 bases, with 17 bases separating them. The length of the CDR3 is 17 residues. The germline CDR1 and CDR2 sequences are SGHDN and FVKESK. CDR3 sequence reads: CASSQDLDLERDYGYTF. CDR3 nucleotides: TGTGCCAGCAGCCAAGACCTGGACCTCGAGAGGGACTATGGCTACACCTTC.

The chain couples TRBV18 to TRBJ1-4, with 8 nucleotides matching TRBD1. The CDR3 spans 13 residues. Germline V gene lookup returns CDR1 KGHSH and CDR2 LQKENI. After removal of 4 bases from V and 7 bases from J, the junction contained 2 bases not matched to a gene. In nucleotides, the CDR3 is TGTGCCAGCTCACTCCAGGGGGCTGAAAAACTGTTTTTT. This encodes CASSLQGAEKLFF.

The V call is TRBV9, the J call TRBJ2-7; 11 bases agree with TRBD1. The junction had 0 bases not matched to a gene; V was cut back by 0 bases and J by 4 bases. This CDR3 region has 14 residues. Germline CDR1 and CDR2: SGDLS and YYNGEE. The CDR3 reads CASSVGDRGYEQYF. In nucleotides, the CDR3 is TGTGCCAGCAGCGTAGGGGACAGGGGGTACGAGCAGTACTTC.

This clone was detected a few times. The gene calls are TRBV27 and TRBJ1-1; TRBD1 is a possible D gene (5 bases). CDR3 size: 13 residues. CDR1 is MNHEY and CDR2 is SMNVEV in the germline V gene (reference sequence). V lost 5 bases and J 2 bases, leaving 9 bases between the germline ends. CDR3 loop: CASSPGGNTEAFF. The CDR3 DNA sequence: TGTGCCAGCAGTCCTGGGGGTAACACTGAAGCTTTCTTT.

About this clone itself: Other nucleotide sequences from this sample produce the same CDR3. This sequence joins TRBV18 and TRBJ1-1, with 8 bases matching TRBD1. This CDR3 has 14 amino acids. The J segment lost 2 bases and the V segment lost 3 bases, leaving 2 bases of the junction unmatched. The V gene's germline CDR1 is KGHSH and CDR2 LQKENI. The CDR3 nucleotides read TGTGCCAGCTCACCCACAGGGGGAAACACTGAAGCTTTCTTT. It specifies CASSPTGGNTEAFF.